A single T cell receptor beta chain is shown here with its context. The data stem from a study of shared clonotypes between healthy human individuals. Under the authors' procedure: Filtering of immunoSEQ junctional sequences could not match full-length read filtering. Profiled with immunoSEQ multiplex PCR; TCRdb holds only in-frame clones, not every one. D and trimming were read from the DNA, whereas the V and J calls and clone size are those reported in that table. The sample lists around 700,000 clones; more than 70% were seen once. CDR1 is LNHDA, CDR2 SQIVND, per germline (reference sequence). The CDR3 covers 13 residues. Trimming shortened V by 1 base and J by 5 bases, and 8 bases separated the two germline ends.

The V gene is TRBV19, the J gene TRBJ1-2; D might be TRBD1 (5 bases). The specimen sequenced was memory CD4+ T cells sorted from blood. Subset specified: CD45RA-negative fraction. The sequence derives from a woman aged 25 to 39 in good health. The CDR3, as DNA: TGTGCCAGTAGTATAGCCTCAGGGTATGGCTACACCTTC. Translating it yields CASSIASGYGYTF.